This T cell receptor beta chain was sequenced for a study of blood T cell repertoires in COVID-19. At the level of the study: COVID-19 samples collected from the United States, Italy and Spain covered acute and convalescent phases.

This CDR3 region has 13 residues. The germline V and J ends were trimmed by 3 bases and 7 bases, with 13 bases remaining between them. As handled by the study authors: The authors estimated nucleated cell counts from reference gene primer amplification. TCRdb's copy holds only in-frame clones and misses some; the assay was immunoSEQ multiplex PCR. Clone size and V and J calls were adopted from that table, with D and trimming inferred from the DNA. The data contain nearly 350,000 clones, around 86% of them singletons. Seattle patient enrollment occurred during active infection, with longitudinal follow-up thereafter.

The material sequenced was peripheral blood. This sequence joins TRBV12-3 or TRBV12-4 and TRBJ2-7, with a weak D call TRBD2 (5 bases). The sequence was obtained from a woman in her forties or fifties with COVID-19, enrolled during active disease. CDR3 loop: CASSFGSVKEQYF. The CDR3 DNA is TGTGCCAGCAGTTTTGGTAGCGTGAAGGAGCAGTACTTC.